This entry lists 27 T cell receptor beta chains sequenced from one sample in a study of human T cells and chemical hapten exposure. Time point: pre-sensitization, week 0. Treatment defined: therapeutic diphenylcyclopropenone sensitization with weekly scalp DPC. MiXCR, applied by TCRdb to the RACE reads, yields one record per CDR3 protein. The profile shows around 330,000 distinct CDR3 sequences, around 5.5% of them singletons. The sample here was whole blood, taken in connection with sensitization to the hapten diphenylcyclopropenone (DPC). These receptors were obtained from a woman aged 18-35 years with alopecia areata. Some clones in this sample may be carry-over from other donors' samples.

In its sample, this clonotype was seen many times. The J gene is TRBJ1-4, the V gene TRBV7-8, with D perhaps matching TRBD1 (6 bases). V was trimmed by 4 bases and J by 8 bases, leaving 14 bases between them. This CDR3 is 14 amino acids long. The V gene's germline CDR1 is SGHVS and CDR2 FQNEAQ. The CDR3, as DNA: TGTGCCAGCAGCTACAGGGAAAGGGGGGAAAAACTGTTTTTT. Protein sequence: CASSYRERGEKLFF.

As concerns this clonotype: One junction end does not reproduce the germline sequence, and a read error may be involved. The chain combines TRBV2 with TRBJ1-5; unclear D gene. The CDR3 has 14 amino acids. The germline V gene has CDR1 SNHLY and CDR2 FYNNEI. CDR3 loop: CASKEVTSNQPQQF. The CDR3 DNA sequence: TGTGCCAGCAAGGAGGTTACTAGCAATCAGCCCCAGCAATTT.

This clonotype showed up many times. The chain carries TRBV7-3 and TRBJ1-1; no clear D. Germline CDR1 SGHTA, CDR2 FQGTGA. V shed 2 bases and J shed 1 base, with 5 bases lying between them. The CDR3 has 13 amino acids. CDR3 sequence reads: CASSLGENTEAFF. The DNA of the CDR3 is TGTGCCAGCAGCTTAGGAGAGAACACTGAAGCTTTCTTT.

This clonotype was picked up a small number of times. J is TRBJ2-1 and V is TRBV7-2; D remains unclear. V gave up 1 base and J gave up 10 bases, with 8 bases separating them. This CDR3 is built from 12 residues. Germline V gives CDR1 SGHTA, CDR2 FQGNSA. The CDR3 DNA follows: TGTGCCAGCAGCTTAGGGAGAGTGGAGCAGTTCTTC. Residues: CASSLGRVEQFF.

J is TRBJ1-6 and V is TRBV10-3; the D gene is possibly TRBD1 (5 bases). Germline V gene lookup returns CDR1 ENHRY and CDR2 SYGVKD. The CDR3 totals 13 residues. Trimming shortened V by 3 bases and J by 7 bases, and 7 bases separated the two germline ends. CDR3 protein: CAISEDSNSPLHF. The CDR3 DNA reads TGTGCCATCAGTGAAGACAGCAATTCACCCCTCCACTTT.

This clonotype was recorded many times. This chain connects TRBV12-3 or TRBV12-4 to TRBJ2-6; 8 nucleotides line up with TRBD1. After removal of 0 bases from V and 3 bases from J, the junction contained 10 bases not matched to a gene. CDR3 length: 19 residues. The CDR3 loop is CASSLAYPGGVGGANVLTF. The CDR3 region has the DNA TGTGCCAGCAGTTTAGCGTATCCAGGGGGCGTTGGTGGGGCCAACGTCCTGACTTTC.

This clonotype was seen repeatedly, ten times or more. V is TRBV5-1 and J is TRBJ1-1; the D is unclear. Trimming pared 7 bases from V and 0 bases from J, leaving 16 bases between. This CDR3 has 15 residues. Per germline, CDR1 SGHRS and CDR2 YFSETQ. CDR3 sequence: CASHTGVFVNTEAFF. The CDR3 DNA follows: TGCGCCAGCCATACCGGGGTGTTCGTGAACACTGAAGCTTTCTTT.

J is TRBJ2-4 and V is TRBV18, with D tentatively TRBD2 (5 bases). Germline CDR1 reads KGHSH; CDR2 reads LQKENI. The CDR3 is 13 residues long. V shed 2 bases and J shed 5 bases, with 7 bases lying between them. CDR3 nucleotide sequence: TGTGCCAGCTCACCATCGAGGGAAAACATTCAGTACTTC. Translating gives CASSPSRENIQYF.

This clonotype was counted only a few times. The chain combines TRBV5-1 with TRBJ2-3; D not resolved. Trimming left V 5 bases short and J 2 bases short, with 15 bases between. CDR1 and CDR2 from the germline V gene are SGHRS and YFSETQ. CDR3 length equals 15 residues. The CDR3 protein is CASSYSHTATDTQYF. CDR3 DNA sequence: TGCGCCAGCAGTTATTCTCATACAGCCACAGATACGCAGTATTTT.

CDR3 sequence: CASSLSQAVSVGEQYF. The CDR3 DNA sequence: TGTGCCAGCAGCTTGTCACAGGCGGTATCGGTAGGGGAGCAGTACTTC. The chain combines TRBV7-2 with TRBJ2-7; D is possibly TRBD1 (5 bases). Per germline, CDR1 SGHTA and CDR2 FQGNSA. This CDR3 is built from 16 residues. Trimming pared 3 bases from V and 7 bases from J, leaving 22 bases between.

This sequence joins TRBV7-2 and TRBJ1-6; D uncertain. V lost 5 bases and J lost 8, with 13 bases in between. CDR1 and CDR2 (germline): SGHTA, FQGNSA. This CDR3 region has 14 residues. The CDR3: CASSKEPPDSPLHF. The CDR3 region has the DNA TGTGCCAGCAGCAAGGAACCTCCGGATTCACCCCTCCACTTT.

This clonotype has a handful of counts. This sequence joins TRBV12-5 and TRBJ2-6; the D is unclear. Germline V gives CDR1 LGHNT, CDR2 FRNRAP. CDR3 length: 17 residues. Trimming stripped 1 base from V and 0 bases from J, with 10 bases between. In DNA, the CDR3 is TGTGCTAGTGGTTTGGCGGCCCCGAGCTCTGGGGCCAACGTCCTGACTTTC. It encodes CASGLAAPSSGANVLTF.

The chain links TRBV5-1 to TRBJ2-1; 8 nucleotides agree with TRBD2. Per germline, CDR1 SGHRS and CDR2 YFSETQ. V lost 0 bases, J lost 7 bases, and 12 bases stayed unmatched. The CDR3 consists of 17 residues. CDR3 nucleotides: TGCGCCAGCAGCTTGGCCTCGGCGGGGGGTAACAGGAATGAGCAGTTCTTC. Its translation: CASSLASAGGNRNEQFF.

This clonotype was recorded many times. The V and J genes are TRBV7-9 and TRBJ2-3; 9 nucleotides agree with TRBD2. Per the germline V gene, CDR1 is SEHNR and CDR2 is FQNEAQ (reference sequence). J was trimmed by 4 bases and V by 4 bases; bases with no gene match: 3. The CDR3 totals 14 residues. CDR3 in DNA: TGTGCCAGCAGCTCAGCGGGGGGCCCAGATACGCAGTATTTT. Protein sequence: CASSSAGGPDTQYF.

V usage is TRBV29-1 and J usage is TRBJ1-1, with D uncertain. Trimming pared 6 bases from V and 8 bases from J, leaving 4 bases between. The CDR3 contains 8 residues. Per the germline V gene, CDR1 is SQVTM and CDR2 is ANQGSEA. CDR3 in amino acids: CSVTEAFF. The CDR3 DNA follows: TGCAGCGTGACGGAAGCTTTCTTT. Filled out from reference TRBV29-1 and TRBJ1-1, the complete variable domain reads SAVISQKPSRDICQRGTSLTIQCQVDSQVTMMFWYRQQPGQSLTLIATANQGSEATYESGFVIDKFPISRPNLTFSTLTVSNMSPEDSSIYLCSVTEAFFGQGTRLTVV.

This clonotype has a count of ten or more. The J gene is TRBJ2-7, the V gene TRBV13; 14 bases map to TRBD2. Germline lookup yields CDR1 PRHDT and CDR2 FYEKMQ (reference sequence). J gave up 2 bases and V 5 bases, and 8 bases lay outside the gene matches. This CDR3 has 17 residues. CDR3 amino acids: CASSPRTSGGLAYEQYF. CDR3 nucleotide sequence: TGTGCCAGCAGCCCACGGACTAGCGGGGGGCTTGCCTACGAGCAGTACTTC. The variable domain in full, completed from reference TRBV13 and TRBJ2-7, reads AAGVIQSPRHLIKEKRETATLKCYPIPRHDTVYWYQQGPGQDPQFLISFYEKMQSDKGSIPDRFSAQQFSDYHSELNMSSLELGDSALYFCASSPRTSGGLAYEQYFGPGTRLTVT.

This clonotype occurred a few times. This chain uses TRBV9 with TRBJ2-5, with 13 bases lining up with TRBD2. This CDR3 is built from 16 residues. Germline CDR1 is SGDLS and CDR2 is YYNGEE. Trimming took 4 bases from V and 2 from J; bases not matched to a gene: 5. CDR3 nucleotides: TGTGCCAGCAGCACAAGACTAGCGGGGGGACAAGAGACCCAGTACTTC. This gives the protein CASSTRLAGGQETQYF.

This clonotype has only a few counts. This sequence joins TRBV28 and TRBJ2-1; 11 positions match TRBD2. This CDR3 spans 16 amino acids. In germline, CDR1 is MDHEN, CDR2 SYDVKM. V was clipped by 7 bases and J by 4 bases; unmatched bases: 9. The CDR3 here is CASKPPGTSGYNEQFF. The CDR3 nucleotides are TGTGCCAGCAAGCCCCCAGGGACTAGCGGATACAATGAGCAGTTCTTC.

This clonotype was found many times. The chain uses TRBV9 and TRBJ2-5; 13 bases map to TRBD2. Germline V lookup: CDR1 SGDLS, CDR2 YYNGEE. CDR3 length equals 17 residues. V was pared by 2 bases and J by 2 bases, with 6 bases of the junction left unmatched. The CDR3 protein is CASSVGLAGHLQETQYF. The CDR3, as DNA: TGTGCCAGCAGCGTGGGACTAGCGGGGCACCTACAAGAGACCCAGTACTTC.

This clonotype has at least ten counts. The chain combines TRBV6-4 with TRBJ1-2; D unresolved. From germline, CDR1 is MRHNA and CDR2 SNTAGT. The V end was cut by 2 bases, the J end by 0 bases, with 13 bases between. The CDR3 consists of 16 residues. This CDR3 is CASSDALMTTNYGYTF. CDR3 nucleotides: TGTGCCAGCAGTGACGCTCTGATGACTACTAACTATGGCTACACCTTC.

This clonotype appeared a few times. V gene TRBV5-1 combines with J gene TRBJ2-1; 7 bases line up with TRBD2. The J segment lost 7 bases and the V segment lost 4 bases, leaving 14 bases of the junction unmatched. This CDR3 has 16 residues. CDR1 is SGHRS, CDR2 YFSETQ, per germline. This CDR3 is CASSPLPGLTRNEQFF. As DNA, the CDR3 is TGCGCCAGCAGCCCATTACCGGGACTAACGAGGAATGAGCAGTTCTTC.

This rearrangement joins TRBV5-6 to TRBJ2-1; TRBD2 is a possible D gene (6 bases). Germline V gene lookup returns CDR1 SGHDT and CDR2 YYEEEE. This CDR3 is 21 amino acids long. The germline V and J ends were trimmed by 4 bases and 2 bases, with 31 bases remaining between them. This CDR3 is CASSLPRAGTFVDDPYNEQFF. As DNA, the CDR3 is TGTGCCAGCAGCCTACCTAGGGCGGGAACTTTTGTGGATGACCCCTACAATGAGCAGTTCTTC.

This clonotype was counted at least ten times. This chain uses TRBV11-2 with TRBJ1-5; unclear D gene. This CDR3 is 13 amino acids long. The V and J ends lost 3 bases and 3 bases respectively, with 6 bases between them. The V gene's germline CDR1 is SGHAT and CDR2 FQNNGV. CDR3 nucleotides: TGTGCCAGCAGCTTTGACTACAATCAGCCCCAGCATTTT. It encodes CASSFDYNQPQHF.

This clonotype was observed at least ten times. The chain links TRBV5-1 to TRBJ1-4; unclear D gene. The germline gives CDR1 SGHRS, CDR2 YFSETQ. Trimming cost V 0 bases and J 4 bases, with 19 bases left between them. The CDR3 is 18 amino acids. CDR3 in amino acids: CASSLGISGRRSNEKLFF. The CDR3 nucleotides read TGCGCCAGCAGCTTGGGGATATCCGGACGGCGGAGTAATGAAAAACTGTTTTTT. The complete variable domain, with remaining parts taken from reference TRBV5-1 and TRBJ1-4, reads KAGVTQTPRYLIKTRGQQVTLSCSPISGHRSVSWYQQTPGQGLQFLFEYFSETQRNKGNFPGRFSGRQFSNSRSEMNVSTLELGDSALYLCASSLGISGRRSNEKLFFGSGTQLSVL.

There are many counts of this clonotype. The chain is built from TRBV2 and TRBJ1-6; D gene uncertain. There are 15 residues in the CDR3. Germline V gene lookup returns CDR1 SNHLY and CDR2 FYNNEI. Trimming took 6 bases from V and 8 from J, leaving 17 bases between them. Written as DNA, the CDR3 is TGTGCCAGCAGGCCGTCTGTGGGCTTGTATTCACCCCTCCACTTT. Translated: CASRPSVGLYSPLHF.

In this sample, this clonotype turned up a few times. The CDR3 coding sequence is TGTGCCACCGGAAACAGGCGGGGGCAGCCCCAGCATTTT. Amino acid sequence: CATGNRRGQPQHF. V gene TRBV15 combines with J gene TRBJ1-5, with a weak D call TRBD1 (5 bases). Germline V gives CDR1 LNHNV, CDR2 YYDKDF (reference sequence). This CDR3 is built from 13 residues. The V end was cut by 8 bases, the J end by 7 bases, with 15 bases between.

This clonotype came up a few times. The gene calls are TRBV20-1 and TRBJ2-2; D possibly uses TRBD1 or TRBD2 (5 bases each). V dropped 6 bases and J dropped 13 bases, with 27 bases sitting between them. The CDR3 is 15 residues long. CDR1 and CDR2 (germline): DFQATT, SNEGSKA (reference sequence). The CDR3 DNA is TGCAGTGCCCGACCCCCCGGGACCCCCTTGGGCTGGCTGTTTTTT. Translating gives CSARPPGTPLGWLFF.